These 30 T cell receptor beta chains came from one sample sequenced in a study of cytomegalovirus exposure and HLA in healthy donors. Use of 60 Vbeta and 13 Jbeta primers characterized the PCR. Using immunoSEQ multiplex PCR, the repertoire was profiled, and TCRdb retains in-frame clones only, with some absent. The data contain under 200,000 clones, roughly 79% of them singletons. The source material was PBMCs. The receptor set was obtained from a male donor in good health and CMV-seropositive.

The rearrangement uses TRBV7-2 and TRBJ2-7; D is undetermined. CDR1 is SGHTA, CDR2 FQGNSA, per germline. The germline V and J ends were trimmed by 4 bases and 0 bases, with 7 bases remaining between them. This CDR3 is 13 amino acids long. The DNA of the CDR3 is TGTGCCAGCAGCTCCCCGAGCTCCTACGAGCAGTACTTC. Residues: CASSSPSSYEQYF.

The rearrangement uses TRBV7-9 and TRBJ2-3, with 10 bases lining up with TRBD1. Germline trimming cut 11 bases from V and 3 bases from J; bases unmatched to any gene: 5. The CDR3 runs to 13 residues. The germline CDR1 and CDR2 sequences are SEHNR and FQNEAQ (reference sequence). The CDR3 region is CARGQGRTDTQYF. CDR3 nucleotides: TGTGCCCGGGGACAGGGGAGAACAGATACGCAGTATTTT.

The chain is built from TRBV9 and TRBJ2-7; 7 positions match TRBD2. The ends lost 4 bases at V and 2 bases at J; junction bases unmatched: 6. The length of the CDR3 is 14 residues. The germline V gene encodes CDR1 SGDLS and CDR2 YYNGEE. The CDR3 is CASSPSGTPYEQYF. The CDR3 DNA sequence: TGTGCCAGCAGCCCAAGCGGGACGCCCTACGAGCAGTACTTC. Looking up the rest from reference TRBV9 and TRBJ2-7 gives the full variable domain: DSGVTQTPKHLITATGQRVTLRCSPRSGDLSVYWYQQSLDQGLQFLIQYYNGEERAKGNILERFSAQQFPDLHSELNLSSLELGDSALYFCASSPSGTPYEQYFGPGTRLTVT.

The chain's CDR3 is CASRSGTGDEQYF. The CDR3 DNA follows: TGCGCCAGCAGGTCCGGGACAGGGGACGAGCAGTACTTC. The chain combines TRBV4-3 with TRBJ2-7; TRBD1 matches at 10 bases. The CDR3 is 13 amino acids. V shed 6 bases and J 5 bases; nucleotides not matched to a gene: 4. CDR1 is LGHNA, CDR2 YSLEER, per germline.

This rearrangement joins TRBV2 to TRBJ2-5; possibly TRBD1 for D (5 bases). This CDR3 contains 13 residues. Trimming cost V 8 bases and J 2 bases, with 12 bases left between them. Germline V gene lookup returns CDR1 SNHLY and CDR2 FYNNEI. The CDR3 protein is CASSRTIQETQYF. CDR3 DNA sequence: TGTGCCAGCTCCCGGACAATACAAGAGACCCAGTACTTC.

V usage is TRBV5-1 and J usage is TRBJ2-3; 7 bases match TRBD2. Germline assignment: CDR1 SGHRS and CDR2 YFSETQ. V lost 5 bases, J lost 2 bases, and 8 bases stayed unmatched. The length of the CDR3 is 15 residues. CDR3 residues: CASSLWGGDTDTQYF. The CDR3 DNA is TGCGCCAGCAGTCTCTGGGGGGGGGACACAGATACGCAGTATTTT.

Concerning this clone: One end of the junction is discordant with germline, which a read error may explain. J is TRBJ2-2 and V is TRBV5-4; either TRBD1 or TRBD2 may fit D (5 bases each). CDR3 length: 16 amino acids. Per the germline V gene, CDR1 is SGHNT and CDR2 is YYREEE (reference sequence). CDR3 region: CTSRVVGDSPTGELFF. In DNA, the CDR3 is TGTACCAGCAGGGTCGTGGGAGATAGCCCCACCGGGGAGCTGTTTTTT.

The rearrangement joins TRBV6-5 to TRBJ1-3; a weak D match, TRBD1 (6 bases). The V end was cut by 1 base, the J end by 4 bases, with 14 bases between. Germline CDR1 and CDR2: MNHEY and SVGAGI. This CDR3 spans 16 amino acids. The CDR3: CASSYLRQGSGNTIYF. Written as DNA, the CDR3 is TGTGCCAGCAGTTACTTACGCCAGGGGTCAGGAAACACCATATATTTT.

The chain carries TRBV6-5 and TRBJ2-5; TRBD2 matches at 7 bases. The V gene end was trimmed by 3 bases and the J gene end by 4 bases; junction bases not matched to a gene: 5. The germline V gene has CDR1 MNHEY and CDR2 SVGAGI. The CDR3 extends over 14 amino acids. The CDR3 DNA follows: TGTGCCAGCAGTTATTTCGGGGAGGGAGAGACCCAGTACTTC. It yields the protein CASSYFGEGETQYF.

This chain links TRBV25-1 with TRBJ1-1; 8 positions agree with TRBD1. Germline V CDR1 and CDR2: MGHDK, SYGVNS. The CDR3 totals 15 residues. J lost 0 bases, V lost 5 bases, and 5 bases had no gene match. CDR3 DNA: TGTGCCAGCAGTTTACACAGGGGGATGAACACTGAAGCTTTCTTT. This gives the protein CASSLHRGMNTEAFF.

This clone has just a few counts. V usage is TRBV19 and J usage is TRBJ2-7, with D perhaps matching TRBD1 (5 bases). The CDR3 totals 10 residues. V gave up 8 bases and J gave up 13 bases, with 15 bases separating them. Germline CDR1 is LNHDA and CDR2 is SQIVND (reference sequence). DNA for the CDR3: TGTGCCAGTGTAAGGCCTAGGGGTTACTTC. Residues: CASVRPRGYF.

The chain links TRBV2 to TRBJ2-7, with 16 bases that match TRBD2. The CDR3 is made up of 17 amino acids. V gave up 5 bases and J gave up 4 bases; unmatched junction bases: 8. Germline CDR1 SNHLY, CDR2 FYNNEI. The chain's CDR3 is CASSRSGLAGGMYEQYF. As DNA, the CDR3 is TGTGCCAGCAGTAGATCGGGACTAGCGGGGGGGATGTACGAGCAGTACTTC.

This clone was recorded a few times. The CDR3 reads CASSWGQGDEQYF. CDR3 DNA sequence: TGCGCCAGCAGCTGGGGCCAGGGGGACGAGCAGTACTTC. The rearrangement joins TRBV4-1 to TRBJ2-7; 7 bases line up with TRBD1. V shed 5 bases and J 5 bases; nucleotides not matched to a gene: 6. The CDR3 is 13 residues long. Germline V gene data show CDR1 as MGHRA and CDR2 as YSYEKL.

The CDR3 here is CASGPGGYGYTF. The CDR3 DNA is TGTGCTAGTGGGCCGGGGGGGTATGGCTACACCTTC. The V and J genes are TRBV12-5 and TRBJ1-2; a weak D match, TRBD1 (5 bases). The CDR3 is 12 residues long. Germline V gene data show CDR1 as LGHNT and CDR2 as FRNRAP. Trimming left V 6 bases short and J 5 bases short, with 10 bases between. Based on the CDR3 plus reference TRBV12-5 and TRBJ1-2, the full variable domain is DARVTQTPRHKVTEMGQEVTMRCQPILGHNTVFWYRQTMMQGLELLAYFRNRAPLDDSGMPKDRFSAEMPDATLATLKIQPSEPRDSAVYFCASGPGGYGYTFGSGTRLTVV.

The chain recombines TRBV4-1 with TRBJ1-5; 7 nucleotides align to TRBD1. CDR1 is MGHRA and CDR2 is YSYEKL in the germline V gene. Trimming took 4 bases from V and 1 from J; bases not matched to a gene: 10. This CDR3 has 17 residues. CDR3 nucleotide sequence: TGCGCCAGCAGCCCGACCCGACAGGGCTGGAGCAATCAGCCCCAGCATTTT. It translates to CASSPTRQGWSNQPQHF.

The V gene is TRBV5-1, the J gene TRBJ2-5; the D is unclear. CDR3 length equals 14 residues. Germline V gene data show CDR1 as SGHRS and CDR2 as YFSETQ. Trimming took 3 bases from V and 3 from J, leaving 12 bases between them. The CDR3 DNA follows: TGCGCCAGCAGCTCCCGGTCGCACGAAGAGACCCAGTACTTC. Translating it yields CASSSRSHEETQYF.

On this clone: Other DNA sequences within the sample encode an identical CDR3. CDR3 amino acids: CASSESGTGHYGYTF. In DNA form, the CDR3 reads TGCGCCAGCAGTGAGTCCGGGACAGGGCACTATGGCTACACCTTC. The V and J genes are TRBV10-2 and TRBJ1-2, with 9 bases fitting TRBD1. V was pared by 0 bases and J by 3 bases, with 2 bases of the junction left unmatched. The V gene's germline CDR1 is WSHSY and CDR2 SAAADI. The CDR3 has 15 residues.

This chain joins TRBV9 and TRBJ1-1; no reliable D call. CDR3 length: 14 residues. Trimming shortened V by 4 bases and J by 1 base, and 11 bases separated the two germline ends. Germline V CDR1 and CDR2: SGDLS, YYNGEE. In DNA form, the CDR3 reads TGTGCCAGCAGCCCCTTTTCGGGGAACACTGAAGCTTTCTTT. It yields the protein CASSPFSGNTEAFF.

The chain couples TRBV11-3 to TRBJ2-1; 8 bases are shared with TRBD1. CDR3 size: 13 residues. Losses at the gene ends were 6 bases for V and 7 bases for J; bases not matched to a gene: 5. CDR1 and CDR2 from the germline V gene are SGHNT and YENEEA. The CDR3 region is CASSLDRENEQFF. CDR3 DNA: TGTGCCAGCAGTTTGGACAGGGAGAATGAGCAGTTCTTC.

This chain connects TRBV7-3 to TRBJ2-3, with TRBD2 identical over 8 bases. Losses at the gene ends were 2 bases for V and 0 bases for J; bases not matched to a gene: 22. Germline V gives CDR1 SGHTA, CDR2 FQGTGA. This CDR3 contains 22 residues. This CDR3 reads CASSLVAGWERGTQGSTDTQYF. CDR3 bases: TGTGCCAGCAGCTTAGTGGCGGGGTGGGAGCGGGGGACCCAGGGGAGCACAGATACGCAGTATTTT.

The gene calls are TRBV6-5 and TRBJ2-5; 8 bases are a match to TRBD2. The ends lost 5 bases at V and 1 base at J; junction bases unmatched: 6. Germline V CDR1 and CDR2: MNHEY, SVGAGI. This CDR3 contains 15 residues. The CDR3 loop is CASSRGLGFQETQYF. CDR3 nucleotide sequence: TGTGCCAGCAGTCGGGGACTAGGATTCCAAGAGACCCAGTACTTC.

The chain employs TRBV5-1 and TRBJ1-2; 11 positions agree with TRBD1. Losses at the gene ends were 4 bases for V and 6 bases for J; bases not matched to a gene: 14. The CDR3 is made up of 17 amino acids. CDR1 and CDR2 (germline): SGHRS, YFSETQ. The CDR3 loop is CASSPRTGGNFRDGYTF. CDR3 sequence (DNA): TGCGCCAGCAGCCCACGGACAGGGGGCAATTTCCGGGATGGCTACACCTTC. Full variable domain (missing parts from reference TRBV5-1 and TRBJ1-2): KAGVTQTPRYLIKTRGQQVTLSCSPISGHRSVSWYQQTPGQGLQFLFEYFSETQRNKGNFPGRFSGRQFSNSRSEMNVSTLELGDSALYLCASSPRTGGNFRDGYTFGSGTRLTVV.

The rearrangement uses TRBV2 and TRBJ2-1; 7 nucleotides agree with TRBD1. J was trimmed by 6 bases and V by 2 bases; bases with no gene match: 10. Germline V gene lookup returns CDR1 SNHLY and CDR2 FYNNEI. This CDR3 comprises 16 residues. CDR3 amino acids: CASSELGTALRNEQFF. The CDR3 bases are TGTGCCAGCAGTGAATTAGGGACAGCGTTGCGCAATGAGCAGTTCTTC.

The chain recombines TRBV4-1 with TRBJ2-7, with TRBD2 identical over 8 bases. This CDR3 has 17 residues. Trimming took 4 bases from V and 7 from J; bases not matched to a gene: 18. Germline V gives CDR1 MGHRA, CDR2 YSYEKL. The CDR3 protein is CASSRTVLPGGPGEQYF. CDR3 in DNA: TGCGCCAGCAGCCGGACGGTCTTACCGGGGGGGCCGGGGGAGCAGTACTTC.

This clone was seen a handful of times. The chain carries TRBV30 and TRBJ1-4; D remains unclear. The V gene's germline CDR1 is GTSNPN and CDR2 SVGIG (reference sequence). This CDR3 comprises 13 residues. Trimming left V 0 bases short and J 5 bases short, with 7 bases between. The CDR3 spells CAWSVRRNEKLFF. The DNA of the CDR3 is TGTGCCTGGAGTGTTCGGAGAAATGAAAAACTGTTTTTT. The variable domain in full, completed from reference TRBV30 and TRBJ1-4, reads SQTIHQWPATLVQPVGSPLSLECTVEGTSNPNLYWYRQAAGRGLQLLFYSVGIGQISSEVPQNLSASRPQDRQFILSSKKLLLSDSGFYLCAWSVRRNEKLFFGSGTQLSVL.

This rearrangement joins TRBV9 to TRBJ2-7; 9 bases match TRBD1. CDR3 length: 14 residues. The V gene's germline CDR1 is SGDLS and CDR2 YYNGEE. V lost 2 bases, J lost 5 bases, and 5 bases stayed unmatched. Written as DNA, the CDR3 is TGTGCCAGCAGCGTTACAGGGGGCCTCGACGAGCAGTACTTC. Protein sequence: CASSVTGGLDEQYF.

This clone was detected only a few times. The chain employs TRBV30 and TRBJ1-1, with D hard to call. Germline CDR1 reads GTSNPN; CDR2 reads SVGIG (reference sequence). The CDR3 extends over 11 amino acids. V was shortened by 5 bases and J by 11 bases, with 15 bases between the two germline ends. Written as DNA, the CDR3 is TGTGCCTGGTTTAAATCCGCTCGGGCTTTCTTT. This gives the protein CAWFKSARAFF.

The count of this clone is one. The DNA of the CDR3 is TGTGCCAGCAGAACAGACAGCCCTGTTGCCGGGGAGCTGTTTTTT. Translated, it gives CASRTDSPVAGELFF. The chain joins TRBV2 to TRBJ2-2; D is perhaps TRBD1 (5 bases). The CDR3 is 15 amino acids. The germline CDR1 and CDR2 sequences are SNHLY and FYNNEI. Trimming cost V 6 bases and J 6 bases, with 17 bases left between them.

This clone is a singleton in its sample. The chain is built from TRBV11-1 and TRBJ2-3, with TRBD1 matching 12 bases. The CDR3 is 16 amino acids. Germline CDR1 SGHAT, CDR2 FQDESV (reference sequence). J was trimmed by 1 base and V by 1 base; bases with no gene match: 0. The CDR3 reads CASSLGDRGRTDTQYF. In nucleotides, the CDR3 is TGTGCCAGCAGCTTAGGGGACAGGGGGCGCACAGATACGCAGTATTTT.

This chain uses TRBV7-9 with TRBJ2-5; 9 nucleotides align to TRBD1. The length of the CDR3 is 16 residues. Germline lookup yields CDR1 SEHNR and CDR2 FQNEAQ (reference sequence). Germline trimming cut 5 bases from V and 7 bases from J; bases unmatched to any gene: 14. The CDR3 protein is CASSPWDRALGGTQYF. The CDR3 coding sequence is TGTGCCAGCAGCCCCTGGGACAGGGCTCTAGGAGGGACCCAGTACTTC.